A selection of T cell receptor beta chains follows, all from one sample in a study of cytotoxic CD8 clonotypes in ibrutinib-treated CLL. The repertoire was sequenced with immunoSEQ multiplex PCR; TCRdb's copy has only in-frame clones and lacks some. The sample lists fewer than 150,000 clones, 80% to 90% occurring once. Specimen: PBMCs, collected after 24 months of ibrutinib treatment. Receptors were obtained from a human donor with chronic lymphocytic leukemia. The conserved cysteine and the conserved F or W are not part of the CDR3 here.

13,TRBV6-5,ASSPIQGANTEAF
12,TRBV4-3,ASSQVSGRGTAF
10,TRBV7-9,ASSSIADTQY
11,TRBV4-3,ASSQEESDTQY
13,TRBV9,ASSFSGGAGTEQF
12,TRBV29-1,SVEKRTVNEKLF
11,TRBV28,ASLSSYNSPLH
17,TRBV5-8,ASSLARDRGLISGNTIY
11,TRBV2,ASSPGAGDTQY
11,TRBV7-8,ASSLEGTDTQY
13,TRBV6-1,ASSQGQGGLNEQF
11,TRBV5-1,ASRSTGIDEQY
12,TRBV7-8,ASSLDRGGYGYT
12,TRBV11-3,ASSPGPSTDTQY
10,TRBV29-1,SVTKTAAEAF
12,TRBV19,ASSADRVRTEAF
14,TRBV4-3,ASSQEAGGHTGELF
11,TRBV5-1,ASSLGGPYEQY
16,TRBV7-2,ASSSPPRQGRAGNTIY
11,TRBV7-9,ASSLGAGFSYT
12,TRBV5-6,ASSPRDLRETQY
13,TRBV11-2,ASSPRGAGAETQY
11,TRBV28,ASSSGTAYGYT
12,TRBV7-9,ASSLVSGGETQY
13,TRBV30,AWSPRQEFYEKLF
10,TRBV15,ATGQGEETQY
9,TRBV2,ATFSGETQY
12,TRBV5-1,ASSLEAGRYEQY
15,TRBV2,ASSFPDGGTNTGELF
13,TRBV7-2,ASSWGGTGPFEQY
13,TRBV27,ASTERGGNTGELF
13,TRBV7-9,ASSSGHSASYEQY
12,TRBV5-4,ASSQPLAKNIQY
13,TRBV9,ASSVDAGGRDEQY
12,TRBV7-2,ASSLAGGTETQY
11,TRBV19,ASSIPGAGGYT
13,TRBV6-6,ASSQQGIGNQPQH
12,TRBV19,ASSIAPDSYEQY
10,TRBV2,ASRGGVETQY
13,TRBV18,ASSPVPGYNQPQH
13,TRBV5-5,ASSLRQGVTGELF
12,TRBV7-8,ASSFAPNTDTQY
11,TRBV7-3,ASSLTGASLQY
15,TRBV4-1,ASSQGSARGSGNTIY
12,TRBV28,ASRPAPVNTEAF
11,TRBV6-1,ASTGTSLGEQY
12,TRBV6-1,ASIEGPGRDTQY
14,TRBV7-9,ASSLGLAGIRNEQF
16,TRBV18,ASSPRLKRGSSYNEQF
14,TRBV9,ASSVGLSSGANVLT
11,TRBV2,ASSQTIGTGLP
11,TRBV5-4,ASSAGSNQPQH
12,TRBV6-5,ASSLGGPTDTQY
15,TRBV10-2,ASSDKGGAPNTGELF
13,TRBV9,ASSVIQGQGGEQF
13,TRBV7-2,ASSRDRGPYNEQF
13,TRBV7-9,ASSLGGGHQETQY
11,TRBV6-5,ASSGTGVGEQY
14,TRBV7-2,ASSLRTGAQGTEAF
13,TRBV5-5,ASSLGSGLTYIQY